This record looks at one TCR beta chain sequence and its context. Libraries were prepared by immunoSEQ multiplex PCR; TCRdb keeps only in-frame clonotypes and omits some of them. The sample holds approximately 210,000 clones, around 88% seen once. CDR1 and CDR2 (germline): SGHAT, FQDESV (reference sequence). V lost 5 bases, J lost 4 bases, and 7 bases stayed unmatched. The CDR3 has 15 amino acids. This record belongs to a study of blood T cell repertoires in COVID-19. Study at large: Some COVID-19 samples were acute and others convalescent; all came from the United States, Italy and Spain.

This receptor was obtained from a woman in her fifties or sixties with acute COVID-19. Sequenced input: PBMCs or T cells enriched from blood (not recorded which). The chain recombines TRBV11-1 with TRBJ2-7; 11 bases are shared with TRBD2. The CDR3 region has the DNA TGTGCCAGCAGCCCATCCGGGACTAGCGGATACGAGCAGTACTTC. Amino acids: CASSPSGTSGYEQYF.